This is a list of T cell receptor beta chains from one sample in a study of CD8 T cells in Susac syndrome. One entry per CDR3 protein results from TCRdb running MiXCR on the immunoSEQ multiplex PCR reads. The profile covers more than 65,000 distinct CDR3 sequences, with 95% appearing a single time and approximately 0.25% taken by the ten largest. The sample consisted of CD8+ T cells from PBMCs. The receptors stem from a human donor in good health. Both conserved end residues are part of each CDR3. A D gene is named only where the DNA matches it firmly. Clone size is stated in some rows and not others, as once, few, many or a class when expanded.

size,V,length,D,J,DNA,CDR3
NA,TRBV24-1,13,NA,TRBJ1-4,TGTGCCACCAGTTCGGCTTTACATGAAAAACTGTTTTTT,CATSSALHEKLFF
NA,TRBV2,14,TRBD2,TRBJ2-7,TGTGCCAGCTGGGGGGGGGAAGCCCTCTACGAGCAGTACTTC,CASWGGEALYEQYF
NA,TRBV4-1,16,NA,TRBJ1-1,TGCGCCAGCAGCCAACTCGCGGACCTGATCGCGCCTGAAGCTTTCTTT,CASSQLADLIAPEAFF
NA,TRBV14,16,NA,TRBJ1-4,TGTGCCAGCAGCCAAGATCGAGGGCTAACTAATGAAAAACTGTTTTTT,CASSQDRGLTNEKLFF
NA,TRBV7-9,13,NA,TRBJ2-7,TGTGCCAGCAGCTTTGACGGGACGTGGGAGCAGTACTTC,CASSFDGTWEQYF
NA,TRBV29-1,12,TRBD1,TRBJ1-1,TGCAGCGCTGAAGGGGGCGACACTGAAGCTTTCTTT,CSAEGGDTEAFF
NA,TRBV27,19,TRBD2,TRBJ2-1,TGTGCCAGCAGTTTTCTTTCTCACACGACTAGCGGGGGGGCTAATGAGCAGTTCTTC,CASSFLSHTTSGGANEQFF
NA,TRBV7-9,15,TRBD1,TRBJ1-2,TGTGCCAGCAGCCCCGACAGGGGTCCGGAGGATGGCTACACCTTC,CASSPDRGPEDGYTF
NA,TRBV6-5,15,TRBD1,TRBJ1-1,TGTGCCAGCAGTTACTTTGGACAGGGGGAAACTGAAGCTTTCTTT,CASSYFGQGETEAFF
once,TRBV6-2/TRBV6-3,16,TRBD1,TRBJ2-6,TGTGCCAGCAGTTGGGACAGGGCCTCTGGGGCCAACGTCCTGACTTTC,CASSWDRASGANVLTF
NA,TRBV11-2,16,NA,TRBJ2-5,TGTGCCAGCAGCTTAGGCGGGTTGGGGGGCCAAGAGACCCAGTACTTC,CASSLGGLGGQETQYF
NA,TRBV7-9,14,TRBD1,TRBJ2-5,TGTGCCAGCAGCCGAACAGGGGCCGGTGAGACCCAGTACTTC,CASSRTGAGETQYF
NA,TRBV6-2/TRBV6-3,14,NA,TRBJ1-5,TGTGCCAGCAGTTACGATCTCCTCAATCAGCCCCAGCATTTT,CASSYDLLNQPQHF
NA,TRBV30,14,TRBD1,TRBJ1-1,TGTGCCTGGATCTGGACAGGGGTGAACACTGAAGCTTTCTTT,CAWIWTGVNTEAFF
NA,TRBV29-1,15,TRBD1,TRBJ1-2,TGCACCTGTGAGTGTGGGACAGGGGGCGACTATGGCTACACCTTC,CTCECGTGGDYGYTF
NA,TRBV24-1,13,NA,TRBJ2-2,TGTGCCACCACCGAGGGGAACACCGGGGAGCTGTTTTTT,CATTEGNTGELFF
NA,TRBV7-9,13,NA,TRBJ2-1,TGTGCCAGCACCCTGGGATTTTTAGTAGAGCAGTTCTTC,CASTLGFLVEQFF
NA,TRBV2,13,NA,TRBJ1-5,TGTGCCAGCAGTGAATACAGCTATCAGCCCCAGCATTTT,CASSEYSYQPQHF
NA,TRBV3-1,15,TRBD1,TRBJ2-7,TGTGCCAGCAGTCCGGGGACAGGGGCCCTCTACGAGCAGTACTTC,CASSPGTGALYEQYF
NA,TRBV29-1,12,NA,TRBJ2-3,TGCAGCGCCCGGGACCCAACAGATACGCAGTATTTT,CSARDPTDTQYF
NA,TRBV9,16,TRBD2,TRBJ2-5,TGTGCCAGCAGCGTCGGGACTACCTTGTACCAAGAGACCCAGTACTTC,CASSVGTTLYQETQYF
NA,TRBV2,16,TRBD1,TRBJ1-2,TGTGCCAGCAGCGATTTTCAGGGGGCGCAGGACTATGGCTACACCTTC,CASSDFQGAQDYGYTF
NA,TRBV28,14,TRBD1,TRBJ1-1,TGTGCCAGCAGGTGGGACAGGGGATCCCCTGAAGCTTTCTTT,CASRWDRGSPEAFF
NA,TRBV7-7,18,TRBD2,TRBJ2-5,TGTGCTAGCAGCTTAGAGCCCTCGGGGGGAACTCACCAAGAGACCCAGTACTTC,CASSLEPSGGTHQETQYF
NA,TRBV29-1,15,TRBD2,TRBJ2-5,TGCAGCGTTGGCGGGGAGGGTGGTTCCGGAGAGACCCAGTACTTC,CSVGGEGGSGETQYF
NA,TRBV9,14,NA,TRBJ2-3,TGTGCCAGCAGCGTAGATGGACTCACAGATACGCAGTATTTT,CASSVDGLTDTQYF
NA,TRBV19,14,TRBD1,TRBJ2-2,TGTGCCAGTAATACAGGGGTATCCGGCGGGGAGCTGTTTTTT,CASNTGVSGGELFF